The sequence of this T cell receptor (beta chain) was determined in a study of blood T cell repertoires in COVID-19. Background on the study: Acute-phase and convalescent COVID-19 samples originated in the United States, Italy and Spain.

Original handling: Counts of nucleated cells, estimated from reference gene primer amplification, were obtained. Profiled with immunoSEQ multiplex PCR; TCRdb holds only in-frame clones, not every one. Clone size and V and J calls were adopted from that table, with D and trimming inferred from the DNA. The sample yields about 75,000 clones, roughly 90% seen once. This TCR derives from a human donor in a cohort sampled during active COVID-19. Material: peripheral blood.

CDR3: CSGRTGPNTGELFF. DNA for the CDR3: TGCAGCGGGCGGACAGGGCCTAACACCGGGGAGCTGTTTTTT. This chain joins TRBV29-1 and TRBJ2-2, with 8 bases lining up with TRBD1. CDR1 is SQVTM and CDR2 is ANQGSEA in the germline V gene. V was clipped by 7 bases and J by 2 bases; unmatched bases: 6. CDR3 length: 14 residues.